These 7 T cell receptor beta chains were all obtained from the same sample, sequenced in a study of shared clonotypes between healthy human individuals (dated by TCRdb to between 2020 and 2021). Receptor amplification or capture employed the immunoSEQ multiplex PCR assay. The table was pulled from immuneACCESS by TCRdb, which kept in-frame rearrangements only. Such tables lose some clones; where checked, under half of the loss comes from unresolved V genes, and the rest has no known cause. For this sample the table gives some 1.5 million clones, of which 95% to 99% were detected only once. The ten largest make up about 0.45% of the sample. Material: naive CD4+ T cells sorted from blood. This sample's cell subset or site label indicates: CD45RA+ positively selected. The receptors derive from a man aged 30-40 years in good health.

This chain uses TRBV11-2 with TRBJ2-4; D tentatively reads TRBD1 or TRBD2 (6 bases each). The germline gives CDR1 SGHAT, CDR2 FQNNGV. V gave up 2 bases and J gave up 7 bases, with 12 bases separating them. The CDR3 loop spans 14 amino acids. The CDR3 DNA sequence: TGTGCCAGCAGCTTACTTACAGGGAGGAACATTCAGTACTTC. Its translation is CASSLLTGRNIQYF.

The J gene is TRBJ2-2, the V gene TRBV9, with D uncertain. Looked up from germline, CDR1 is SGDLS and CDR2 is YYNGEE. V lost 1 base, J lost 7 bases, and 8 bases lay in between. This CDR3 spans 13 amino acids. The CDR3 nucleotides read TGTGCCAGCAGCGTACGCAACGGCGGGGAGCTGTTTTTT. It yields the protein CASSVRNGGELFF.

The table lists this clone with a count of one. V is TRBV9 and J is TRBJ2-3; 13 nucleotides line up with TRBD2. The CDR3 covers 18 residues. V lost 0 bases to trimming and J lost 2 bases; unmatched junction nucleotides: 6. Germline V gene data show CDR1 as SGDLS and CDR2 as YYNGEE. In nucleotides, the CDR3 is TGTGCCAGCAGCGTAGAACTAGCGGGAGGGTCTAACACAGATACGCAGTATTTT. Translation: CASSVELAGGSNTDTQYF.

On this clone itself: This same CDR3 is encoded by further DNA sequences in the sample. The V and J genes are TRBV28 and TRBJ2-7, with D uncertain. Per germline, CDR1 MDHEN and CDR2 SYDVKM. The V and J ends lost 7 bases and 0 bases respectively, with 4 bases between them. The length of the CDR3 is 11 residues. In DNA form, the CDR3 reads TGTGCCAGCAAGAGCTCCTACGAGCAGTACTTC. This encodes CASKSSYEQYF.

This chain links TRBV5-1 with TRBJ2-1; perhaps TRBD1 as D (6 bases). Trimming left V 2 bases short and J 3 bases short, with 9 bases between. This CDR3 is 14 amino acids long. The germline V gene encodes CDR1 SGHRS and CDR2 YFSETQ. The CDR3 DNA reads as TGCGCCAGCAGCTTTAACAGGGTCTACAATGAGCAGTTCTTC. Its translation is CASSFNRVYNEQFF.

The chain recombines TRBV28 with TRBJ2-7, with D perhaps TRBD2 (6 bases). The CDR3 consists of 18 residues. CDR1 is MDHEN, CDR2 SYDVKM, per germline. The V end was cut by 2 bases, the J end by 1 base, with 21 bases between. CDR3 sequence (DNA): TGTGCCAGCAGTTTACCCCTCAGGAGGGCCCTTGGGTCCTACGAGCAGTACTTC. Its protein product is CASSLPLRRALGSYEQYF.

The chain couples TRBV25-1 to TRBJ1-5; D is unresolved. V shed 4 bases and J shed 3 bases, with 13 bases lying between them. Germline V gene data show CDR1 as MGHDK and CDR2 as SYGVNS. This CDR3 comprises 15 residues. The CDR3 bases are TGTGCCAGCAGTGTATCAGGACCCCACAATCAGCCCCAGCATTTT. It codes for CASSVSGPHNQPQHF. Full variable domain (missing parts from reference TRBV25-1 and TRBJ1-5): EADIYQTPRYLVIGTGKKITLECSQTMGHDKMYWYQQDPGMELHLIHYSYGVNSTEKGDLSSESTVSRIRTEHFPLTLESARPSHTSQYLCASSVSGPHNQPQHFGDGTRLSIL.